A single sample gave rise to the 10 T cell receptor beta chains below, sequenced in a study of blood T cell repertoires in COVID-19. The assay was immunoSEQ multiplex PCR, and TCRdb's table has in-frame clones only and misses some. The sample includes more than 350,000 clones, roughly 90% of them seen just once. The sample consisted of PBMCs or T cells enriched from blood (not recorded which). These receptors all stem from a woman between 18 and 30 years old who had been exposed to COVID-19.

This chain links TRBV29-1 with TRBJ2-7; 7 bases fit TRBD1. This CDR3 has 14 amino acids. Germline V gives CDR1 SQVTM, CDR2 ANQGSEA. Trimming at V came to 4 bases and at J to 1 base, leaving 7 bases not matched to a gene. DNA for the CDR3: TGCAGCGTTGTATTGGGGACAGATTCCTACGAGCAGTACTTC. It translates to CSVVLGTDSYEQYF.

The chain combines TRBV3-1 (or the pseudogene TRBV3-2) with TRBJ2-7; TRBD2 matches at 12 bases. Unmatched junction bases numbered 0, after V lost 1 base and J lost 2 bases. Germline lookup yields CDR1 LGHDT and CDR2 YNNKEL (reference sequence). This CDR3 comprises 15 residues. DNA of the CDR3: TGTGCCAGCAGCCAAGGGACTAGCGGGGCCTACGAGCAGTACTTC. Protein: CASSQGTSGAYEQYF.

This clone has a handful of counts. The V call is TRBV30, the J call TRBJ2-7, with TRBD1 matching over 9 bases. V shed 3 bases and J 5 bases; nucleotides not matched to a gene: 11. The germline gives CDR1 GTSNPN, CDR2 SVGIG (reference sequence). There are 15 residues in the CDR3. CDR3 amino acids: CAWSLLPGQGHEQYF. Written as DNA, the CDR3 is TGTGCCTGGAGCTTACTTCCGGGACAGGGCCACGAGCAGTACTTC.

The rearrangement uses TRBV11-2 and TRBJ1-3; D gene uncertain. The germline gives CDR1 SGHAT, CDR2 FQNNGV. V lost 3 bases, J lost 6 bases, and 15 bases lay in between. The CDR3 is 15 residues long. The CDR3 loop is CASSLSGGALNTIYF. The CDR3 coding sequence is TGTGCCAGCAGCTTGAGTGGAGGAGCCCTAAACACCATATATTTT. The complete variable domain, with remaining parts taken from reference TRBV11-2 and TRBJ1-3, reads EAGVAQSPRYKIIEKRQSVAFWCNPISGHATLYWYQQILGQGPKLLIQFQNNGVVDDSQLPKDRFSAERLKGVDSTLKIQPAKLEDSAVYLCASSLSGGALNTIYFGEGSWLTVV.

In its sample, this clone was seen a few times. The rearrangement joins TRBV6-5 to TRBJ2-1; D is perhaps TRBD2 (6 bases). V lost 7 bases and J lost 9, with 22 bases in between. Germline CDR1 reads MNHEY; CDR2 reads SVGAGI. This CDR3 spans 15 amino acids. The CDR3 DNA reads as TGTGCCAGCACCACCGGGACTCCGGGGTCCGGTGAGCAGTTCTTC. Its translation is CASTTGTPGSGEQFF.

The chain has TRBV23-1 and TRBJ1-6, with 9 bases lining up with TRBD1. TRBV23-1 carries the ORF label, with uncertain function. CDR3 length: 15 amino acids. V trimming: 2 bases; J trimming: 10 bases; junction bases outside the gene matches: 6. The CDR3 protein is CASSQPTGGGSPLHF. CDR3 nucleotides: TGCGCCAGCAGTCAACCGACAGGGGGAGGGTCACCCCTCCACTTT.

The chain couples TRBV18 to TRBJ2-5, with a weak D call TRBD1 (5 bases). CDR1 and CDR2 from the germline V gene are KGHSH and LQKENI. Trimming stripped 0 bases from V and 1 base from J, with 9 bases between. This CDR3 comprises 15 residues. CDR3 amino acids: CASSPPTVVQETQYF. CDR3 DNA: TGTGCCAGCTCACCACCGACAGTTGTCCAAGAGACCCAGTACTTC.

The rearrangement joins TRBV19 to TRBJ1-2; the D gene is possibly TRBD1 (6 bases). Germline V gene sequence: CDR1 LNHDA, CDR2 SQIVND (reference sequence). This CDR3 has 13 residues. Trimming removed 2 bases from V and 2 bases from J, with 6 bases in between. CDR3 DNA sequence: TGTGCCAGTAGTATAACAGGGAACTATGGCTACACCTTC. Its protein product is CASSITGNYGYTF. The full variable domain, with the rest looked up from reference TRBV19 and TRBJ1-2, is DGGITQSPKYLFRKEGQNVTLSCEQNLNHDAMYWYRQDPGQGLRLIYYSQIVNDFQKGDIAEGYSVSREKKESFPLTVTSAQKNPTAFYLCASSITGNYGYTFGSGTRLTVV.

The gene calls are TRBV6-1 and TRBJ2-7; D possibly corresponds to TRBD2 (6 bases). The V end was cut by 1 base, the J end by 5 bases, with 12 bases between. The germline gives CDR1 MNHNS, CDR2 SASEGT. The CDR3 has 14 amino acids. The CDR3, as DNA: TGTGCCAGCAGTGAAGGTAACGGGAGTGACGAGCAGTACTTC. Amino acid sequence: CASSEGNGSDEQYF.

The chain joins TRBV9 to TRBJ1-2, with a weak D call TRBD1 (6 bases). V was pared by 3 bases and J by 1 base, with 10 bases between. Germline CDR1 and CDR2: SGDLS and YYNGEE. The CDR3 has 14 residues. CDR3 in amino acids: CASSAQGDNYGYTF. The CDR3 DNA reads TGTGCCAGCAGCGCACAGGGAGATAACTATGGCTACACCTTC.